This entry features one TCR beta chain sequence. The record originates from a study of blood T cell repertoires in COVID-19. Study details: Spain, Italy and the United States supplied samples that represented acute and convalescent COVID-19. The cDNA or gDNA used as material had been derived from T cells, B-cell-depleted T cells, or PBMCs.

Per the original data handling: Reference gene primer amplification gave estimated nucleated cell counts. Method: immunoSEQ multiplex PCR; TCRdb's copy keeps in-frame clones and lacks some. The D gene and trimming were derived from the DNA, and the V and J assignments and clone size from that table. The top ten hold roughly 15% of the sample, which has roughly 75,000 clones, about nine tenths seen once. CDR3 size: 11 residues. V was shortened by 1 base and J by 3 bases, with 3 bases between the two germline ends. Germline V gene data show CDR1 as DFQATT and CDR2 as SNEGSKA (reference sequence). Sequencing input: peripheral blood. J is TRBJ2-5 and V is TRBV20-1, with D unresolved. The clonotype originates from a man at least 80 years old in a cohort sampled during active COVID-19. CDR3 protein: CSARGEETQYF. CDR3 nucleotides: TGCAGTGCTAGAGGAGAAGAGACCCAGTACTTC.